What follows are 8 T cell receptor beta chains derived from one specimen sequenced in a study of spatial heterogeneity in lung cancer. The time point: sample taken at primary tumor resection. Without sorting, whole RNA was sequenced from tumor, nontumor lung or frozen PBMC. TCRdb processed the 5' RACE reads anew with MiXCR; each CDR3 protein has one entry. In the table there are under 100,000 distinct CDR3 sequences, approximately 8.6% of which are singletons. The specimen comprised PBMCs, sampled at surgery. These receptors originate from a male donor with early-stage non-small cell lung cancer.

J is TRBJ2-5 and V is TRBV20-1; tentatively, D is TRBD1 (5 bases). Trimming took off 1 base at V and 0 bases at J, with 9 bases between the two ends. CDR1 is DFQATT, CDR2 SNEGSKA, per germline (reference sequence). This CDR3 has 14 amino acids. CDR3 in amino acids: CSARVMGHQETQYF. Written as DNA, the CDR3 is TGCAGTGCTAGAGTAATGGGGCACCAAGAGACCCAGTACTTC.

This clonotype was counted ten times or more. The V call is TRBV20-1, the J call TRBJ2-3; D might be TRBD1 (6 bases). V was cut by 5 bases and J by 3 bases, with 12 bases left in between. Germline V gene sequence: CDR1 DFQATT, CDR2 SNEGSKA (reference sequence). The CDR3 consists of 13 residues. CDR3 amino acids: CSAQQGRTDTQYF. The CDR3 DNA reads as TGCAGTGCTCAACAGGGCCGAACAGATACGCAGTATTTT.

The chain uses TRBV27 and TRBJ2-3; 10 bases agree with TRBD1. This CDR3 is 16 amino acids long. Germline V gene sequence: CDR1 MNHEY, CDR2 SMNVEV (reference sequence). J was trimmed by 4 bases and V by 1 base; bases with no gene match: 5. The DNA for the CDR3 is TGTGCCAGCAGTTTATTGAGGACAGGGGGTCCAGATACGCAGTATTTT. Its translation is CASSLLRTGGPDTQYF.

This clonotype was seen a handful of times. The chain combines TRBV27 with TRBJ2-3; TRBD1 might be the D (5 bases). Germline V CDR1 and CDR2: MNHEY, SMNVEV (reference sequence). CDR3 length: 14 amino acids. V shed 6 bases and J shed 2 bases, with 12 bases lying between them. The CDR3 protein is CASSLTEPTDTQYF. DNA for the CDR3: TGTGCCAGCAGCTTGACAGAACCCACAGATACGCAGTATTTT.

This clonotype has more than one count but fewer than ten. The J gene is TRBJ2-1, the V gene TRBV5-1, with 7 bases lining up with TRBD2. The germline V gene has CDR1 SGHRS and CDR2 YFSETQ. Trimming removed 0 bases from V and 8 bases from J; junction bases left unmatched: 14. The CDR3 sequence is 17 residues long. In DNA form, the CDR3 reads TGCGCCAGCAGCTTGGCCCAGAGGGCTAGCGGATCGGATGAGCAGTTCTTC. This gives the protein CASSLAQRASGSDEQFF.

The V gene is TRBV18, the J gene TRBJ1-3; maybe TRBD1 (5 bases). V dropped 2 bases and J dropped 0 bases, with 14 bases sitting between them. Per germline, CDR1 KGHSH and CDR2 LQKENI. CDR3 length: 17 amino acids. The CDR3: CASSPSGTMSSGNTIYF. CDR3 DNA: TGTGCCAGCTCACCATCCGGGACCATGAGCTCTGGAAACACCATATATTTT.

The chain uses TRBV12-3 or TRBV12-4 and TRBJ2-1; D may be TRBD2 (7 bases). This CDR3 has 12 amino acids. The V end was cut by 4 bases, the J end by 10 bases, with 11 bases between. This CDR3 is CASSWEGGEQFF. The CDR3 DNA is TGTGCCAGCAGTTGGGAGGGGGGAGAGCAGTTCTTC.

The chain joins TRBV14 to TRBJ2-2; TRBD1 is a possible D gene (6 bases). With 4 bases removed from V and 5 bases from J, the gap between germline ends came to 8 bases. Per germline, CDR1 SGHDN and CDR2 FVKESK. The CDR3 consists of 13 residues. CDR3 sequence reads: CASSPGTTGELFF. DNA of the CDR3: TGTGCCAGCAGCCCTGGGACAACCGGGGAGCTGTTTTTT.